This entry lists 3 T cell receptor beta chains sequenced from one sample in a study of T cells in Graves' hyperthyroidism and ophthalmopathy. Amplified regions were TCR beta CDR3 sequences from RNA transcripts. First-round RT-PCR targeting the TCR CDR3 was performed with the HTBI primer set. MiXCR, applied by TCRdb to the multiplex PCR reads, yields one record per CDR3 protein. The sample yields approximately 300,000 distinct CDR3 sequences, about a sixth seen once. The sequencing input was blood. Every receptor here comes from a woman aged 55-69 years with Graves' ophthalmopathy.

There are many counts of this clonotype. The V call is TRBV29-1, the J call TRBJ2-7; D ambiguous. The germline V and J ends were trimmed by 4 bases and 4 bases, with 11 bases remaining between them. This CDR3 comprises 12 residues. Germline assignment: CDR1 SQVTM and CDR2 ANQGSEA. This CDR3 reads CSVVRQNYEQYF. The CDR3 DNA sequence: TGCAGCGTTGTTCGGCAGAATTACGAGCAGTACTTC.

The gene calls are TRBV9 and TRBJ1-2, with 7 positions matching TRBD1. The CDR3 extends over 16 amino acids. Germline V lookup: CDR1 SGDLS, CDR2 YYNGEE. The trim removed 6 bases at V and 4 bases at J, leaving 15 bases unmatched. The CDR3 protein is CASNPSGQGGSYGYTF. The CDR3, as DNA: TGTGCCAGCAACCCAAGCGGGCAGGGGGGTTCCTATGGCTACACCTTC.

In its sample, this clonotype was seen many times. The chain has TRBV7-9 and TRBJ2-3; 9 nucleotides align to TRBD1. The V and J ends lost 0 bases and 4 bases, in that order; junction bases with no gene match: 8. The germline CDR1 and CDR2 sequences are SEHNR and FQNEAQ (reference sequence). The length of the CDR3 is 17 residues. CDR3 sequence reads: CASSLALGGQGSDTQYF. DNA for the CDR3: TGTGCCAGCAGCTTAGCGCTGGGAGGACAGGGGTCAGATACGCAGTATTTT.